These 5 T cell receptor beta chains were all obtained from the same sample, sequenced in a study of metastatic and nonmetastatic thyroid tumors. Patients underwent thyroid surgery, and none had received any treatment before it. TCRdb re-called the PCR reads through MiXCR. The data hold tens of thousands of clones, with under 30% observed a single time. The material sequenced was tumor tissue. The receptors were gathered from a male donor with papillary thyroid cancer or a benign thyroid nodule (not recorded which). Some clones in this sample may be carry-over from other donors' samples.

For this clone: The junction shows a germline mismatch at one end, possibly a read error. The CDR3 sequence is CCARDVQAPAHNSPLHF. CDR3 bases: TGCTGTGCTAGAGATGTCCAGGCCCCGGCCCATAATTCACCCCTCCACTTT. V and J are TRBV20-1 and TRBJ1-6; no reliable D call. Germline V gene sequence: CDR1 DFQATT, CDR2 SNEGSKA (reference sequence). The CDR3 consists of 17 residues.

The chain employs TRBV11-1 and TRBJ2-1, with D possibly TRBD1 on 8 matching bases. Germline values: CDR1 SGHAT, CDR2 FQDESV (reference sequence). The length of the CDR3 is 17 residues. V was pared by 6 bases and J by 7 bases, with 25 bases between. The DNA of the CDR3 is TGTGCCAGCAGGGGAAGGGGGGGACAGGAGAATGAGAATGAGCAGTTCTTC. It is translated as CASRGRGGQENENEQFF.

This clone was picked up many times. The rearrangement uses TRBV19 and TRBJ2-2, with D perhaps matching TRBD1 (6 bases). Germline V lookup: CDR1 LNHDA, CDR2 SQIVND (reference sequence). Trimming removed 10 bases from V and 0 bases from J, with 15 bases in between. The CDR3 consists of 15 residues. The CDR3 DNA reads as TGTGCCACCTCAGTGGGACATTCGAACACCGGGGAGCTGTTTTTT. Its protein product is CATSVGHSNTGELFF. The full variable domain, with the rest looked up from reference TRBV19 and TRBJ2-2, is DGGITQSPKYLFRKEGQNVTLSCEQNLNHDAMYWYRQDPGQGLRLIYYSQIVNDFQKGDIAEGYSVSREKKESFPLTVTSAQKNPTAFYLCATSVGHSNTGELFFGEGSRLTVL.

This clone was seen at least ten times. The chain joins TRBV20-1 to TRBJ2-5, with TRBD2 matching 16 bases. Germline loops: CDR1 DFQATT, CDR2 SNEGSKA (reference sequence). V shed 4 bases and J 1 base; nucleotides not matched to a gene: 12. The CDR3 has 19 residues. In DNA, the CDR3 is TGCAGTGCTAAATATTTGGGGACTAGCGGGAGGGGGACCCAAGAGACCCAGTACTTC. Translation gives CSAKYLGTSGRGTQETQYF.

The table lists this clone with many counts. The rearrangement uses TRBV4-3 and TRBJ1-2; D might be TRBD1 (6 bases). V was shortened by 0 bases and J by 5 bases, with 7 bases between the two germline ends. Germline lookup yields CDR1 LGHNA and CDR2 YSLEER. This CDR3 is 13 amino acids long. CDR3 region: CASSQDRGYGYTF. The DNA for the CDR3 is TGCGCCAGCAGCCAAGATAGGGGGTATGGCTACACCTTC.